The 9 T cell receptor beta chains below all came from one sample that was sequenced in a study of siplizumab effects on memory and regulatory T cells. The assay was immunoSEQ multiplex PCR, and TCRdb's table has in-frame clones only and misses some. Here the sample spans over 80,000 clones, 90% to 95% being singletons. Sequencing was performed on non-Treg CD4+ T cells sorted from blood. The receptor set was obtained from a human donor in good health.

The gene calls are TRBV11-2 and TRBJ2-7, with D tentatively TRBD1 (6 bases). V lost 5 bases to trimming and J lost 1 base, with 15 bases between them. The CDR3 contains 15 residues. CDR1 SGHAT and CDR2 FQNNGV come from the germline V gene. The CDR3 spells CASSPRGGRSYEQYF. CDR3 sequence (DNA): TGTGCCAGCAGCCCGCGAGGGGGAAGGTCCTACGAGCAGTACTTC.

This clone was recorded once. The gene calls are TRBV28 and TRBJ2-5; D remains ambiguous. CDR3 length equals 12 residues. V was cut by 8 bases and J by 2 bases, with 9 bases left in between. Per the germline V gene, CDR1 is MDHEN and CDR2 is SYDVKM. In nucleotides, the CDR3 is TGTGCCAGCTCGGCCTCACAAGAGACCCAGTACTTC. Translated, it gives CASSASQETQYF.

This clone occurred a few times. The chain has TRBV19 and TRBJ1-1, with D unresolved. The V gene lost 5 bases and the J gene lost 3 bases, with 16 bases spanning the gap. This CDR3 spans 15 amino acids. Germline loops: CDR1 LNHDA, CDR2 SQIVND (reference sequence). CDR3 protein: CASSSLKMGDTEAFF. DNA for the CDR3: TGTGCCAGTAGTTCCCTGAAGATGGGTGACACTGAAGCTTTCTTT. Looking up the rest from reference TRBV19 and TRBJ1-1 gives the full variable domain: DGGITQSPKYLFRKEGQNVTLSCEQNLNHDAMYWYRQDPGQGLRLIYYSQIVNDFQKGDIAEGYSVSREKKESFPLTVTSAQKNPTAFYLCASSSLKMGDTEAFFGQGTRLTVV.

The chain is built from TRBV10-1 and TRBJ2-1; TRBD2 matches 9 bases. Germline-derived CDR1 and CDR2 are WNHNN and SYGVQD (reference sequence). This CDR3 spans 21 amino acids. V shed 4 bases and J 6 bases; nucleotides not matched to a gene: 25. CDR3 in amino acids: CASSGGLRASGIRWAPNEQFF. The CDR3 DNA sequence: TGCGCCAGCAGTGGGGGACTAAGGGCTAGCGGGATTCGCTGGGCCCCCAATGAGCAGTTCTTC.

This clone has a single count. This chain links TRBV5-4 with TRBJ1-1; perhaps TRBD1 as D (6 bases). There are 13 residues in the CDR3. The germline gives CDR1 SGHNT, CDR2 YYREEE (reference sequence). V dropped 2 bases and J dropped 6 bases, with 11 bases sitting between them. CDR3 DNA: TGTGCCAGCAGCTTTAAGGGGGTAGCTGAAGCTTTCTTT. It specifies CASSFKGVAEAFF.

The chain combines TRBV19 with TRBJ1-5; 9 positions agree with TRBD1. With 4 bases clipped from V and 4 bases from J, the junction kept 2 bases outside the gene matches. CDR1 LNHDA and CDR2 SQIVND come from the germline V gene (reference sequence). This CDR3 has 14 residues. The CDR3 DNA reads as TGTGCCAGTAGTAACAGGGGGCATAATCAGCCCCAGCATTTT. Translating gives CASSNRGHNQPQHF.

In DNA form, the CDR3 reads TGTGCCAGCAGTTCTCGGCGGGGGCCCGCAGATACGCAGTATTTT. Translation: CASSSRRGPADTQYF. The rearrangement links TRBV28 to TRBJ2-3; TRBD2 might be the D (7 bases). The V end lost 4 bases, the J end lost 4 bases, and 15 bases lay between the germline ends. Looked up from germline, CDR1 is MDHEN and CDR2 is SYDVKM. The CDR3 spans 15 residues. The variable domain in full, with the rest retrieved from reference TRBV28 and TRBJ2-3, is DVKVTQSSRYLVKRTGEKVFLECVQDMDHENMFWYRQDPGLGLRLIYFSYDVKMKEKGDIPEGYSVSREKKERFSLILESASTNQTSMYLCASSSRRGPADTQYFGPGTRLTVL.

V is TRBV5-1 and J is TRBJ2-3, with D hard to call. This CDR3 has 14 amino acids. CDR1 and CDR2 (germline): SGHRS, YFSETQ. V lost 1 base, J lost 0 bases, and 6 bases lay in between. The CDR3 sequence: CASSLNPSTDTQYF. CDR3 nucleotides: TGCGCCAGCAGCTTGAACCCTAGCACAGATACGCAGTATTTT.

The table lists this clone with a count of one. The rearrangement links TRBV6-5 to TRBJ1-1; weak D call: TRBD1 (6 bases). V lost 4 bases to trimming and J lost 0 bases, with 15 bases between them. The CDR3 has 16 residues. Germline lookup yields CDR1 MNHEY and CDR2 SVGAGI. CDR3: CASSSKTGRMNTEAFF. For the CDR3, the DNA is TGTGCCAGCAGTTCGAAGACAGGCCGAATGAACACTGAAGCTTTCTTT.